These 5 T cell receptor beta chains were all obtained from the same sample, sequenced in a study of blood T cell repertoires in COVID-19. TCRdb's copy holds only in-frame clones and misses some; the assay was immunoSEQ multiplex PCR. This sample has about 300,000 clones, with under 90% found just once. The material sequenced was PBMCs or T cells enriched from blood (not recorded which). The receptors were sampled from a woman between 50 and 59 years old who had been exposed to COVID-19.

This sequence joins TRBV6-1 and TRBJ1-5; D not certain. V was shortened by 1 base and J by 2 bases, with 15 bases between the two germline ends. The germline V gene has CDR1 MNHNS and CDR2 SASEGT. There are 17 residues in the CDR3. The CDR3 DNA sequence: TGTGCCAGCAGTGAAGTTCGCCGAGGCGTTCGCAATCAGCCCCAGCATTTT. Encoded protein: CASSEVRRGVRNQPQHF.

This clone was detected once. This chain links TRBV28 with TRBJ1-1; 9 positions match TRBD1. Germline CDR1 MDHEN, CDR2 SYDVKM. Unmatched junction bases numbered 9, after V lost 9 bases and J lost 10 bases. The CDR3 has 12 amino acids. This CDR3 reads CASEQGALGAFF. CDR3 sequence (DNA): TGTGCCAGTGAACAGGGGGCGCTGGGAGCTTTCTTT. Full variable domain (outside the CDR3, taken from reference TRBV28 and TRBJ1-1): DVKVTQSSRYLVKRTGEKVFLECVQDMDHENMFWYRQDPGLGLRLIYFSYDVKMKEKGDIPEGYSVSREKKERFSLILESASTNQTSMYLCASEQGALGAFFGQGTRLTVV.

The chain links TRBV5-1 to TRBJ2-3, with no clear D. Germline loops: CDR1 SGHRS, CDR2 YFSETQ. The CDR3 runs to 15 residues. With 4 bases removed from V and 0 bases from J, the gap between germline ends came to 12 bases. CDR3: CASSPTRGSTDTQYF. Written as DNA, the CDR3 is TGCGCCAGCAGCCCCACCCGAGGTAGCACAGATACGCAGTATTTT.

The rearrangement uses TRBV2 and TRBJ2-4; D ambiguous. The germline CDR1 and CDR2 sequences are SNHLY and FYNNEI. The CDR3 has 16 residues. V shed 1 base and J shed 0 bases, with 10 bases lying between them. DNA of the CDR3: TGTGCCAGCAGTGAAGATAGATTACTAGCCAAAAACATTCAGTACTTC. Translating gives CASSEDRLLAKNIQYF.

The chain's CDR3 is CAIRDSGVFYEQYF. CDR3 DNA: TGTGCCATCAGGGATTCAGGGGTTTTTTACGAGCAGTACTTC. The rearrangement uses TRBV10-3 and TRBJ2-7, with D tentatively TRBD1 (6 bases). V lost 6 bases to trimming and J lost 4 bases, with 16 bases between them. The CDR3 length is 14 residues. Germline CDR1 reads ENHRY; CDR2 reads SYGVKD.